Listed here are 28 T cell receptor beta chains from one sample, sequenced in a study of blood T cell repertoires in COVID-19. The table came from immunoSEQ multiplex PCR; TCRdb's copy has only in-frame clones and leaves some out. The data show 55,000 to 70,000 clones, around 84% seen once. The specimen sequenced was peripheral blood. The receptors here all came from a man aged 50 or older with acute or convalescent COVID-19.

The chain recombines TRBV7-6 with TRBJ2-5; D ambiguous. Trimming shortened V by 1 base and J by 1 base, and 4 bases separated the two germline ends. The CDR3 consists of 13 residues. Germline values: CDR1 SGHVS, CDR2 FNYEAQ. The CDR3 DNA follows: TGTGCCAGCAGCTTAGTCCTCCAAGAGACCCAGTACTTC. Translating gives CASSLVLQETQYF.

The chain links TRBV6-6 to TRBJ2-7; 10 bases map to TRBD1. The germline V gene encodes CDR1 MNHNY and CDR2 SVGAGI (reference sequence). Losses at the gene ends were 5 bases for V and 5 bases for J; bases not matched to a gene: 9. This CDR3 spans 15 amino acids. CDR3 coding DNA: TGTGCCAGCAGTGCTAGACAGGGGGCGGCCCACGAGCAGTACTTC. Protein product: CASSARQGAAHEQYF.

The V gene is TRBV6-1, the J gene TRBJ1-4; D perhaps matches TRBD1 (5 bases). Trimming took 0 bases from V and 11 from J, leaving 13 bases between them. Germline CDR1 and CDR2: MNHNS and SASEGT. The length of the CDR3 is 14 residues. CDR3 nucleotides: TGTGCCAGCAGTGAAGCCGGGGGAGTGTACAAACTGTTTTTT. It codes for CASSEAGGVYKLFF.

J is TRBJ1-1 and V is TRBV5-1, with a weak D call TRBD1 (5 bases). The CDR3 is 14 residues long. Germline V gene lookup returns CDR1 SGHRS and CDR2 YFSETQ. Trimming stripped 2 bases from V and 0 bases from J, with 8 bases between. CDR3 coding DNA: TGCGCCAGCAGCTTAACAGGTATGAACACTGAAGCTTTCTTT. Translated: CASSLTGMNTEAFF. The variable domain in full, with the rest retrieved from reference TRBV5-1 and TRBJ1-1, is KAGVTQTPRYLIKTRGQQVTLSCSPISGHRSVSWYQQTPGQGLQFLFEYFSETQRNKGNFPGRFSGRQFSNSRSEMNVSTLELGDSALYLCASSLTGMNTEAFFGQGTRLTVV.

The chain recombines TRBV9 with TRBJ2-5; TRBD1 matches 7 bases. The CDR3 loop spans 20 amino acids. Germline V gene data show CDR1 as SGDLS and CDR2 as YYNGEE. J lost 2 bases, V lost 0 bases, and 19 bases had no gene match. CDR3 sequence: CASSVGKGGGTTYSQETQYF. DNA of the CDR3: TGTGCCAGCAGCGTAGGGAAAGGGGGCGGTACAACGTACTCTCAAGAGACCCAGTACTTC.

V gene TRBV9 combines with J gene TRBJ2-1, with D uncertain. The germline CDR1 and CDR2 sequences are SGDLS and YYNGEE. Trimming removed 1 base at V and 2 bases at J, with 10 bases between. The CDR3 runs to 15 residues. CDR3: CASSVLEATYNEQFF. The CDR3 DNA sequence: TGTGCCAGCAGCGTATTAGAGGCTACCTACAATGAGCAGTTCTTC.

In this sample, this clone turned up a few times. The DNA for the CDR3 is TGTGCCAGCAACAGAAGGGCTAGCGGGGGCCCCGGGGAGCTGTTTTTT. Its protein is CASNRRASGGPGELFF. This chain uses TRBV11-2 with TRBJ2-2; 10 positions match TRBD2. The trim removed 7 bases at V and 6 bases at J, leaving 11 bases unmatched. Germline V gene lookup returns CDR1 SGHAT and CDR2 FQNNGV. The CDR3 is made up of 16 amino acids. Drawing the rest from reference TRBV11-2 and TRBJ2-2, the complete variable domain is EAGVAQSPRYKIIEKRQSVAFWCNPISGHATLYWYQQILGQGPKLLIQFQNNGVVDDSQLPKDRFSAERLKGVDSTLKIQPAKLEDSAVYLCASNRRASGGPGELFFGEGSRLTVL.

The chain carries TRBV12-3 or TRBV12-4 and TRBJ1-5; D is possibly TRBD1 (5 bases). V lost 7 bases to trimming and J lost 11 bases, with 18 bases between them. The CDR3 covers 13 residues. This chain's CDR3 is CASTYRGGMAQHF. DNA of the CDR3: TGTGCCAGCACCTATCGGGGGGGGATGGCCCAGCATTTT.

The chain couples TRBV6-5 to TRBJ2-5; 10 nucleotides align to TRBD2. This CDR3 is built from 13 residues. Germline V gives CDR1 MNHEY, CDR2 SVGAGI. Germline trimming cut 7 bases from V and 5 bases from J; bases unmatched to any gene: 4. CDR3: CASTLAGDETQYF. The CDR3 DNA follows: TGTGCCAGCACCCTAGCGGGAGATGAGACCCAGTACTTC.

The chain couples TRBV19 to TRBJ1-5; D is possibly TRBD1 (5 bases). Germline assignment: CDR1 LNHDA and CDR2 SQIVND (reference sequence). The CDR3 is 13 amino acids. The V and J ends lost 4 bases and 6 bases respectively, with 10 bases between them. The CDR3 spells CASSNQGRQPQHF. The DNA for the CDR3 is TGTGCCAGTAGTAATCAGGGCCGTCAGCCCCAGCATTTT.

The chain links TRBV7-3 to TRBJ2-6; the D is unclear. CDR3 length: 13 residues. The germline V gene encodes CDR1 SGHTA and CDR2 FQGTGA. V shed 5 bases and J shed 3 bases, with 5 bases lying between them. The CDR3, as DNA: TGTGCCAGCAGCCCCCATGGGGCCAACGTCCTGACTTTC. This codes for CASSPHGANVLTF. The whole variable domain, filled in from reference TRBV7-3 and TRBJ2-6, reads GAGVSQTPSNKVTEKGKYVELRCDPISGHTALYWYRQSLGQGPEFLIYFQGTGAADDSGLPNDRFFAVRPEGSVSTLKIQRTERGDSAVYLCASSPHGANVLTFGAGSRLTVL.

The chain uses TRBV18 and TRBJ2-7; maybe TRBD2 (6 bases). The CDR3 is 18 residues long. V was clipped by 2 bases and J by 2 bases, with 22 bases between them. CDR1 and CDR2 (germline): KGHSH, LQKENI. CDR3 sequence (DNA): TGTGCCAGCTCACCAGCCGACACCCTCGGAGGGAACCCCTACGAGCAGTACTTC. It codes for CASSPADTLGGNPYEQYF. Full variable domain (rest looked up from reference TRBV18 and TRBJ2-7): NAGVMQNPRHLVRRRGQEARLRCSPMKGHSHVYWYRQLPEEGLKFMVYLQKENIIDESGMPKERFSAEFPKEGPSILRIQQVVRGDSAAYFCASSPADTLGGNPYEQYFGPGTRLTVT.

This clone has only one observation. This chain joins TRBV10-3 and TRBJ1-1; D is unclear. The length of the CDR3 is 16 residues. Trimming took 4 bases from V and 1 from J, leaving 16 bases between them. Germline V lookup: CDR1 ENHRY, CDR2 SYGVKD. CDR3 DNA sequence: TGTGCCATCAGTGGTAGTCAGGTTGGGCAGAACACTGAAGCTTTCTTT. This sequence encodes CAISGSQVGQNTEAFF.

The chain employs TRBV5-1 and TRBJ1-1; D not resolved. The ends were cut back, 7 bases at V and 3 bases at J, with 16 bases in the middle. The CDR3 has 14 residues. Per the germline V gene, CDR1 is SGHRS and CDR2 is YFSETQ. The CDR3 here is CASSTRAADTEAFF. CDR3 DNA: TGCGCCAGCTCTACTAGAGCAGCGGACACTGAAGCTTTCTTT.

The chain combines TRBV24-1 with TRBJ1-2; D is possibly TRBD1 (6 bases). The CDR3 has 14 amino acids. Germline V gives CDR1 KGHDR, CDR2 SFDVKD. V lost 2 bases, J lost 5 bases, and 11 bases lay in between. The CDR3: CATSDSGQSYGYTF. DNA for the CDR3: TGTGCCACCAGTGATTCCGGACAGAGTTATGGCTACACCTTC.

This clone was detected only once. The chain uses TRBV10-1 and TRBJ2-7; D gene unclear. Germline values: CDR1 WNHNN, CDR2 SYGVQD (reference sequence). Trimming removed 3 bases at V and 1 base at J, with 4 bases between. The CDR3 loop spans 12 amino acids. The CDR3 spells CASSEYSYEQYF. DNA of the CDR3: TGCGCCAGCAGTGAATATTCCTACGAGCAGTACTTC.

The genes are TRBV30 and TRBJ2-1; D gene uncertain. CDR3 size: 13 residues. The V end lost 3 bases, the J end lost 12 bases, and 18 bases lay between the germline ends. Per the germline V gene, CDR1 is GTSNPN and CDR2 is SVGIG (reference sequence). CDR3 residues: CAWRLGAGTGQFF. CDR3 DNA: TGTGCCTGGAGACTCGGTGCCGGAACGGGGCAGTTCTTC.

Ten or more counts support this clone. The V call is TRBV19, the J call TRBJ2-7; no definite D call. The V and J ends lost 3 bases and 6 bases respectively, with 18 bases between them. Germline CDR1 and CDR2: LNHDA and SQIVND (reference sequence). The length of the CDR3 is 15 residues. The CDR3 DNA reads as TGTGCCAGTAGTATCGGTGTCGTGCACTTACTCGAGCAGTACTTC. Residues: CASSIGVVHLLEQYF.

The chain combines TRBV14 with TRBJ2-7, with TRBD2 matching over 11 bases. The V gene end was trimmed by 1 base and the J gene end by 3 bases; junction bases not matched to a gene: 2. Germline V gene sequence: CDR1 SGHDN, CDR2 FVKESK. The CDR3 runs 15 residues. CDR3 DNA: TGTGCCAGCAGCCAAGTAACTAGCGGGGGCTACGAGCAGTACTTC. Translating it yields CASSQVTSGGYEQYF.

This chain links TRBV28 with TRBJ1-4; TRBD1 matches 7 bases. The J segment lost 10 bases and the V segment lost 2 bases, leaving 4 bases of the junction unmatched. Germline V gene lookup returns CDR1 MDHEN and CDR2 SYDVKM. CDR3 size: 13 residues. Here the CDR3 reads CASSLTQGGKLFF. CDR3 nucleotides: TGTGCCAGCAGTTTAACGCAGGGGGGAAAACTGTTTTTT.

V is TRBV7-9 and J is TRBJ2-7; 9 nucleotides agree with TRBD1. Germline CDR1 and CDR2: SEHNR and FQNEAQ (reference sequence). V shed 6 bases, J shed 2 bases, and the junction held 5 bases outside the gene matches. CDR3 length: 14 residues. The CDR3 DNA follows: TGTGCCAGCAGTCAAACAGGGGGCGCCTACGAGCAGTACTTC. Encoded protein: CASSQTGGAYEQYF.

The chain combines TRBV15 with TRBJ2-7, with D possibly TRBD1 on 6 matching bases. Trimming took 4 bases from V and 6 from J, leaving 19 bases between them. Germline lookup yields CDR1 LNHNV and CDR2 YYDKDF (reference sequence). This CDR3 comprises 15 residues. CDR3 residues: CATSINREPSSEQYF. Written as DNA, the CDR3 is TGTGCCACCAGCATAAACAGGGAGCCTAGCTCCGAGCAGTACTTC.

The CDR3 spells CASSEGGRNHEKLFF. The CDR3 region has the DNA TGTGCCAGCAGTGAAGGGGGGAGAAATCATGAAAAACTGTTTTTT. V is TRBV25-1 and J is TRBJ1-4; D is possibly TRBD1 (5 bases). V lost 2 bases to trimming and J lost 6 bases, with 13 bases between them. Looked up from germline, CDR1 is MGHDK and CDR2 is SYGVNS. The CDR3 is made up of 15 amino acids.

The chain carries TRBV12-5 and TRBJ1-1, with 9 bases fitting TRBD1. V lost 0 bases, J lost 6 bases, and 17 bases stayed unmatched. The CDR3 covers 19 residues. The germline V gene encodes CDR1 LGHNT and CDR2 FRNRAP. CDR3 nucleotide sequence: TGTGCTAGTGGTTTGGTACTCACCCAATTCCGACAGGGGGAAGCTGAAGCTTTCTTT. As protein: CASGLVLTQFRQGEAEAFF.

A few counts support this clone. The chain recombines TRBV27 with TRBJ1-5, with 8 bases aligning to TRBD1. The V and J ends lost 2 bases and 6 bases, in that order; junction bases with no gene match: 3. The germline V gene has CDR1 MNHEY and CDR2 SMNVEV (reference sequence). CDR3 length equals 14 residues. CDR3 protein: CASSLAGGGQPQHF. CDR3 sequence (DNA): TGTGCCAGCAGTTTAGCAGGGGGCGGTCAGCCCCAGCATTTT.

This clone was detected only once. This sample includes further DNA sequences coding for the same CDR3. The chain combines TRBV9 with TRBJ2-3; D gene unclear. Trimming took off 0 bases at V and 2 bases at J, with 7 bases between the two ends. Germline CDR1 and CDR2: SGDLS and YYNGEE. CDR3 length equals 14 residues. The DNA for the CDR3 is TGTGCCAGCAGCGTAGCGACTTACACAGATACGCAGTATTTT. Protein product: CASSVATYTDTQYF.

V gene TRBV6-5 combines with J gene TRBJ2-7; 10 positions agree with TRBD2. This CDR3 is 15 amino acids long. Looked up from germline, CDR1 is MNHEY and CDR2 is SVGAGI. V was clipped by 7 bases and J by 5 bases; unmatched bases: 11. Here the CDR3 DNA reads TGTGCCAGCACCGAAACATGGCTAGCGGGAGACGAGCAGTACTTC. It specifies CASTETWLAGDEQYF.

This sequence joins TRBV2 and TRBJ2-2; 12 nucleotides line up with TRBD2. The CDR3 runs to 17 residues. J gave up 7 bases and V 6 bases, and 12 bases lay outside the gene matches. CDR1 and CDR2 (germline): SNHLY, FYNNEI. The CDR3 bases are TGTGCCAGCAGCCTCAATCTAGCGGGAGGGCCTGGCGGGGAGCTGTTTTTT. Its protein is CASSLNLAGGPGGELFF.